The clone carrying this T cell receptor (beta chain) was seen repeatedly, ten times or more. This entry is derived from a study of CD8+CD57+ T cells in acquired aplastic anemia. The template used for profiling TCR beta VDJ and CDR3 was genomic DNA. TCRdb independently ran MiXCR on the reads; one entry per CDR3 protein. The sample yields about 190,000 distinct CDR3 sequences, 64% seen once. This CDR3 comprises 15 residues. Germline CDR1 and CDR2: SGHTA and FQGNSA. Trimming cost V 1 base and J 1 base; bases outside gene matches: 2. This rearrangement joins TRBV7-2 to TRBJ2-3, with 7 bases fitting TRBD2. The clonotype comes from a human donor with severe aplastic anemia or a healthy control (not recorded which). Sequences were obtained from sorted CD4+, CD8+, or CD8+CD57+ T cells (not recorded which) from PBMCs. CDR3 region: CASSLVLAGTDTQYF. DNA of the CDR3: TGTGCCAGCAGCTTAGTGCTAGCGGGCACAGATACGCAGTATTTT.